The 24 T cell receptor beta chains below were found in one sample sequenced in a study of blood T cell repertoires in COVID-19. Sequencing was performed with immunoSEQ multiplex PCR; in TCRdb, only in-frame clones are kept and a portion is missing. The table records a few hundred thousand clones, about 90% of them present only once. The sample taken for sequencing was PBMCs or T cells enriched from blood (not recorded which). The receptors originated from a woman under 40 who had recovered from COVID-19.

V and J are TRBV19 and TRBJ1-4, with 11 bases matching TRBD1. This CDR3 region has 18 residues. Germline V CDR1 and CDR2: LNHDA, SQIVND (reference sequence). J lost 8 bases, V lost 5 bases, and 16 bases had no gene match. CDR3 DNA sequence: TGTGCCAGTAGTGCAAAGCCGGGACAGGGGGTGACGAACGAAAAACTGTTTTTT. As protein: CASSAKPGQGVTNEKLFF. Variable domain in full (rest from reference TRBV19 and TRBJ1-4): DGGITQSPKYLFRKEGQNVTLSCEQNLNHDAMYWYRQDPGQGLRLIYYSQIVNDFQKGDIAEGYSVSREKKESFPLTVTSAQKNPTAFYLCASSAKPGQGVTNEKLFFGSGTQLSVL.

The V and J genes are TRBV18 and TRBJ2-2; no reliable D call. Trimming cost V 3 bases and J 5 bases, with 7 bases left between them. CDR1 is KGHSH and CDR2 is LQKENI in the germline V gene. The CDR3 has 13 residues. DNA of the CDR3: TGTGCCAGCTCACCGGCCAGGACCGGGGAGCTGTTTTTT. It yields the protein CASSPARTGELFF.

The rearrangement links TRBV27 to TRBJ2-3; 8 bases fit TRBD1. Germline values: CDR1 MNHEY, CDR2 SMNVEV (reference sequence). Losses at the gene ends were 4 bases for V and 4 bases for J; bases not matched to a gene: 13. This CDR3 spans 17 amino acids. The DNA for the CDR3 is TGTGCCAGCAGTTACCCGTCCCGGACAGGGTGGCCAGATACGCAGTATTTT. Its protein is CASSYPSRTGWPDTQYF.

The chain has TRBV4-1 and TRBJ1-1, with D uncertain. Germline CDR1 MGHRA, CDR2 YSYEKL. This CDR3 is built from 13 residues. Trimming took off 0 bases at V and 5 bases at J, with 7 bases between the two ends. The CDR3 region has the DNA TGCGCCAGCAGCCAAGATCCACGGACTGAAGCTTTCTTT. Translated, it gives CASSQDPRTEAFF.

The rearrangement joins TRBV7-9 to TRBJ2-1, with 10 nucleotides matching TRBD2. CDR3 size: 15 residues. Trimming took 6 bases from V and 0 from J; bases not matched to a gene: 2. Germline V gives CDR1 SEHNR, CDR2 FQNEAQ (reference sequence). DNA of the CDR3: TGTGCCAGCAGATCTAGCGGGAGCTCCTACAATGAGCAGTTCTTC. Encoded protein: CASRSSGSSYNEQFF.

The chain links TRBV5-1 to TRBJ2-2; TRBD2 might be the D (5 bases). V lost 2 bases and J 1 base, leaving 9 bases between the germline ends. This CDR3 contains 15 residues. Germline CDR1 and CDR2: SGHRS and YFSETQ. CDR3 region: CASSLSAVNTGELFF. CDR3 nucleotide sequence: TGCGCCAGCAGCTTATCAGCGGTGAACACCGGGGAGCTGTTTTTT. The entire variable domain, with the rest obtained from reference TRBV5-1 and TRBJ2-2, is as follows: KAGVTQTPRYLIKTRGQQVTLSCSPISGHRSVSWYQQTPGQGLQFLFEYFSETQRNKGNFPGRFSGRQFSNSRSEMNVSTLELGDSALYLCASSLSAVNTGELFFGEGSRLTVL.

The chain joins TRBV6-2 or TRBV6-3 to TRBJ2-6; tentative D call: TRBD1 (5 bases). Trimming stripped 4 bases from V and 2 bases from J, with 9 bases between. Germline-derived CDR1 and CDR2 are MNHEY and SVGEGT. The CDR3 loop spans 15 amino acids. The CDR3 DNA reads TGTGCCAGCAGTTCAGACAGAGCTGGGGCCAACGTCCTGACTTTC. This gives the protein CASSSDRAGANVLTF.

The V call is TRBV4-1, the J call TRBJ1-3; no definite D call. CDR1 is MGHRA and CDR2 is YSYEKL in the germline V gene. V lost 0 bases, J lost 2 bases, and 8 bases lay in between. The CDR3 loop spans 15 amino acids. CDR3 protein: CASSQDGVAGNTIYF. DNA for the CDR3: TGCGCCAGCAGCCAAGACGGGGTGGCTGGAAACACCATATATTTT.

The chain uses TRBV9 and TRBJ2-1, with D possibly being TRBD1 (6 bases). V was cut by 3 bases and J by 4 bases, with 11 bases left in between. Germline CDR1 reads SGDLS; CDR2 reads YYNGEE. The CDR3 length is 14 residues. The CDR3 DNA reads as TGTGCCAGCAGCGAGGACAGTCAGTACAATGAGCAGTTCTTC. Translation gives CASSEDSQYNEQFF.

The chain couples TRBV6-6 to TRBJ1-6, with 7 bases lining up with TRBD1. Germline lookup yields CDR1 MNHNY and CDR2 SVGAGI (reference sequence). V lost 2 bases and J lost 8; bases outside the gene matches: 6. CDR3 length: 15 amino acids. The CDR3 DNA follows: TGTGCCAGCAGTTACACCCACAGGGGTTATTCACCCCTCCACTTT. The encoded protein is CASSYTHRGYSPLHF.

CDR3 DNA sequence: TGTGCCAGCAGCTCAACCGGGTCCAGCACAGATACGCAGTATTTT. It codes for CASSSTGSSTDTQYF. The chain links TRBV7-3 to TRBJ2-3, with no clear D. Germline V gene sequence: CDR1 SGHTA, CDR2 FQGTGA. V lost 4 bases and J 0 bases, leaving 11 bases between the germline ends. The CDR3 extends over 15 amino acids.

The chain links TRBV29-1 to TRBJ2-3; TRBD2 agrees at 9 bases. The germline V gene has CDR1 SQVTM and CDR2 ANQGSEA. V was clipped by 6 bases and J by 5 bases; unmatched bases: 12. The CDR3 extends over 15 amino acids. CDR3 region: CSVLISGGLGDTQYF. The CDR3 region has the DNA TGCAGCGTCCTCATTAGCGGGGGCCTTGGAGATACGCAGTATTTT.

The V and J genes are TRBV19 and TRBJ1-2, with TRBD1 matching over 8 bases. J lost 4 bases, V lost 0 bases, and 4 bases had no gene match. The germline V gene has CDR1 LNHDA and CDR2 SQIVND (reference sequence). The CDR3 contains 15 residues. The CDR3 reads CASSIDAGTGYGYTF. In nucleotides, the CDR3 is TGTGCCAGTAGTATAGACGCCGGGACAGGCTATGGCTACACCTTC.

The CDR3 DNA follows: TGTGCCAGCAGCTTAGCGCGGATTAATTCACCCCTCCACTTT. Amino acids: CASSLARINSPLHF. This chain connects TRBV7-9 to TRBJ1-6; D gene unclear. The CDR3 runs to 14 residues. V lost 0 bases to trimming and J lost 6 bases, with 6 bases between them. CDR1 and CDR2 (germline): SEHNR, FQNEAQ (reference sequence).

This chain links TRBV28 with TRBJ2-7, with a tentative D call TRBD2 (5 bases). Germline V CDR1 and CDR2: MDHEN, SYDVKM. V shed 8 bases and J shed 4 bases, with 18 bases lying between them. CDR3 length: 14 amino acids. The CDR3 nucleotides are TGTGCCAGCCGCAGTAGTGGGAGCAGTTACGAGCAGTACTTC. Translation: CASRSSGSSYEQYF.

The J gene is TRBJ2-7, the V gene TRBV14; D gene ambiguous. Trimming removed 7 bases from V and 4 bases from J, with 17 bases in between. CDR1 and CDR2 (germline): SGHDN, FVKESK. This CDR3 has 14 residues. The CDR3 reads CASITPPRIYEQYF. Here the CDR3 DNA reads TGTGCCAGCATCACTCCACCCCGTATATACGAGCAGTACTTC.

CDR3 region: CASSQYPGDGNTIYF. CDR3 DNA: TGCGCCAGCAGCCAATACCCAGGGGACGGAAACACCATATATTTT. The chain carries TRBV4-1 and TRBJ1-3, with D perhaps TRBD1 (6 bases). CDR3 size: 15 residues. Germline values: CDR1 MGHRA, CDR2 YSYEKL. V dropped 2 bases and J dropped 4 bases, with 12 bases sitting between them.

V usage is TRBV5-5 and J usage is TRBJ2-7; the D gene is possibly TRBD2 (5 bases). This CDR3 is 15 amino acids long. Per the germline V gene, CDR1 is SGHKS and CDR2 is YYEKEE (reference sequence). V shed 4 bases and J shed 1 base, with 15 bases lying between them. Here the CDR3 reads CASSGQVRGSYEQYF. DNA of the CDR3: TGTGCCAGCAGCGGGCAGGTAAGAGGGTCCTACGAGCAGTACTTC.

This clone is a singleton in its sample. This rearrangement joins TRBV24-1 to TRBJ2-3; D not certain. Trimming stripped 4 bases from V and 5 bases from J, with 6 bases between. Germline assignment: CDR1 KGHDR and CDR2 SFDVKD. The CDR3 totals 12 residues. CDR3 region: CATSDNRDTQYF. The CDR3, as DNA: TGTGCCACCAGTGACAACAGAGATACGCAGTATTTT.

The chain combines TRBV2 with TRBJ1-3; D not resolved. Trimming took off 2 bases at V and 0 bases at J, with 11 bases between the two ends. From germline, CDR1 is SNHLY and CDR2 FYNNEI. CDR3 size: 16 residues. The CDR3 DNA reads TGTGCCAGCAGTGAACAAACCGGGAGCTCTGGAAACACCATATATTTT. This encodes CASSEQTGSSGNTIYF. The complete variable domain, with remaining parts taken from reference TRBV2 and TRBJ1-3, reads EPEVTQTPSHQVTQMGQEVILRCVPISNHLYFYWYRQILGQKVEFLVSFYNNEISEKSEIFDDQFSVERPDGSNFTLKIRSTKLEDSAMYFCASSEQTGSSGNTIYFGEGSWLTVV.

For the CDR3, the DNA is TGTGCCAGCAGGCGGAACACTAATGAAAAACTGTTTTTT. This sequence encodes CASRRNTNEKLFF. V gene TRBV2 combines with J gene TRBJ1-4; D gene unclear. This CDR3 has 13 amino acids. Between the trimmed V and J ends, which lost 6 bases and 2 bases, there was a span of 7 bases. Looked up from germline, CDR1 is SNHLY and CDR2 is FYNNEI.

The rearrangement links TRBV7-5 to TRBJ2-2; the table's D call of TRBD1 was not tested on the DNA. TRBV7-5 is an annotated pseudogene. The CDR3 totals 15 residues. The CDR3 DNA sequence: TGTGCCAGAAGCTTAGTTCAAGGGGGCGGCGGGGAGCTGTTTTTT. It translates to CARSLVQGGGGELFF.

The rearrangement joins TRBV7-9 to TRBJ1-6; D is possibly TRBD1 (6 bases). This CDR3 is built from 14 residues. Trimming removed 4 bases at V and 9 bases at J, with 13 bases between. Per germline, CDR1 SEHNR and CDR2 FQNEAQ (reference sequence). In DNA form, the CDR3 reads TGTGCCAGCAGCTCGTTACAGGGAGCTTCACCCCTCCACTTT. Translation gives CASSSLQGASPLHF.

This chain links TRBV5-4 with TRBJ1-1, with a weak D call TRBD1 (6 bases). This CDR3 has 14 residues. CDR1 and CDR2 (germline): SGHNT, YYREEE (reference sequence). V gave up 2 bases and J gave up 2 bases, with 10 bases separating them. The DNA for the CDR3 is TGTGCCAGCAGCTTTGGGGGCGCAAACACTGAAGCTTTCTTT. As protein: CASSFGGANTEAFF.